The present T cell receptor (beta chain) was sequenced within a study of T cells in Graves' hyperthyroidism and ophthalmopathy (dated by TCRdb to about 2019). Turning to the overall study: A discovery cohort of about 96 patients, roughly 45 with Graves' ophthalmopathy and about 60 with stable Graves' hyperthyroidism, was used to find distinguishing TCR V-J signatures. An independent validation cohort of 18 to 20 hyperthyroidism patients and over 15 patients who later progressed to ophthalmopathy tested prospective prediction of ophthalmopathy. For training and testing, the 110 or so patients in the discovery cohort were randomly divided in a 7:3 ratio. In addition, the study compared T-cell repertoires in thyroid tissue and in blood from several Graves' hyperthyroidism patients. After blood sampling, hyperthyroidism patients were treated with methimazole at a starting dose of 30 mg daily, and ophthalmopathy patients were treated with high-dose intravenous methylprednisolone. According to the paper, TCR Vbeta CDR3 sequencing was carried out on some 130 peripheral blood samples, which came from about 45 ophthalmopathy, 75 or so hyperthyroidism and roughly 17 progressor patients.

Amplification of TCR beta CDR3 regions was carried out from RNA transcripts. A first-round RT-PCR of the TCR CDR3 used the HTBI primer set with the Qiagen OneStep RT-PCR kit. Libraries were constructed in a second round of multiplex PCR, after which size selection and purification were carried out. Paired-end sequencing of the libraries was performed with 100 bp reads on an Illumina HiSeq2000. The published analysis was carried out like this. Raw data were processed with SOAPnuke, discarding reads with adapters, uncalled bases, mean Phred below 15, or no exact constant-primer or identifier match. COPE v1.2.5 was used to merge the high-quality paired reads, and each unique nucleotide sequence was defined as a clonotype. MiTCR v1.1 was used to align the clonotypes against IMGT TRBV, TRBD and TRBJ reference segments. Only V-J combinations with frequency above 0.0001, covering approximately 99% of repertoires, were analysed. A TCS score was defined as the ratio between F50 (clonal expansion) and ExV (chaos), using BLOSUM62-based TCRdist between CDR3 peptides within each V-J. Welch's t-statistics and random forest reduced around 510 V-J features to fewer than 15, which were used in a naive Bayes classifier (R e1071). The similarity between thyroid and blood repertoires was quantified using the Morisita-Horn index. In-frame beta chains were kept once TCRdb had trimmed the public reads at Q25 with fastp and called clones with MiXCR. Every distinct CDR3 protein forms one entry, paired with its most common genes and DNA. The V and J calls and clone size come from TCRdb's table, not from the authors' own analysis. Across this sample there are over 650,000 distinct CDR3 sequences, with about 45% seen only once. The top ten hold less than 8.5% of the sample.

From the cysteine up to the phenylalanine, the CDR3 has a length of 13 residues. Just the 39-base CDR3 DNA is kept, in frame starting at base 1. Per the germline V gene, SGHVS is the CDR1 and FQNEAQ is the CDR2. Any patient with an uncontrolled infection, another autoimmune disease, pregnancy or lactation was excluded. Diagnoses relied on clinical symptoms, serum thyroxine and TRAb, thyroid ultrasound and orbital computed tomography. Total RNA was extracted using Trizol reagent, and RNA quality was assessed on an Agilent 2100 Bioanalyzer. Points on this clonotype: Which antigen it targets is not known. Being one base from a much bigger clone, this may be a read error.

Study-wide findings and limitations: Ophthalmopathy was separated from stable hyperthyroidism by a 13 V-J signature model, with approximately 85% sensitivity and about 84% specificity obtained in cross-validation and 80%/75% obtained in testing. Most expanded thyroid clonotypes (frequency above 0.001) were also found in blood, which suggests that blood repertoires may mirror thyroid immune responses. No statistical method was used to fix the sample size in advance, and group allocation was not hidden from the investigators. During validation, the model predicted progression to ophthalmopathy a median of approximately 6.5 months ahead of onset, with approximately 70% sensitivity and 72.22% specificity.

The origin of this receptor is an adult man with Graves' disease, either hyperthyroidism or ophthalmopathy (not recorded which). The chain is made from TRBV7-8 and TRBJ1-1; the D gene is perhaps TRBD1, on 6 matching bases. Sample: peripheral blood or thyroid tissue (not recorded which). Here the CDR3 is given as CAGSPTDSVEAFF. The nucleotides read TGTGCCGGCAGCCCAACGGACAGCGTTGAAGCTTTCTTT.